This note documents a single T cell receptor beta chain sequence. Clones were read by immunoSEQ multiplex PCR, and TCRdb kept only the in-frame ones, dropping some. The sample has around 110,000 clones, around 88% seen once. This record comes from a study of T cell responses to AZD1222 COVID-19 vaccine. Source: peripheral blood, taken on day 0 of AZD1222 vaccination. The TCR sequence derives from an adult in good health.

The CDR3 loop reads CAWAGSSGNTIYF. The CDR3 bases are TGTGCCTGGGCCGGGAGCTCTGGAAACACCATATATTTT. The chain combines TRBV30 with TRBJ1-3; D uncertain. The CDR3 spans 13 residues. CDR1 and CDR2 (germline): GTSNPN, SVGIG (reference sequence). V dropped 5 bases and J dropped 0 bases, with 8 bases sitting between them.